This entry lists 16 T cell receptor beta chains sequenced from one sample in a study of breast tumors, draining lymph nodes, adjacent tissues. Each CDR3 protein gets one entry after TCRdb re-called the multiplex PCR reads with MiXCR. This sample has about 19,000 distinct CDR3 sequences, with about 40% found just once. Input material: breast tumor tissue. Source of these receptors: a female donor with breast cancer. Some clones in this sample may be carry-over from other donors' samples.

This chain connects TRBV19 to TRBJ2-7, with a weak D call TRBD1 (5 bases). CDR1 LNHDA and CDR2 SQIVND come from the germline V gene (reference sequence). V was trimmed by 5 bases and J by 0 bases, leaving 8 bases between them. The CDR3 covers 13 residues. The CDR3 region is CASSVQASYEQYF. The CDR3 DNA is TGTGCCAGTAGTGTACAGGCCTCCTACGAGCAGTACTTC.

This clonotype was detected ten times or more. V gene TRBV19 combines with J gene TRBJ2-2; 8 bases are shared with TRBD1. Trimming at V came to 10 bases and at J to 2 bases, leaving 6 bases not matched to a gene. The CDR3 runs 14 residues. Germline CDR1 and CDR2: LNHDA and SQIVND (reference sequence). CDR3 nucleotide sequence: TGTGCCACCAGGGGGCCACACAACACCGGGGAGCTGTTTTTT. Its translation is CATRGPHNTGELFF.

The V call is TRBV30, the J call TRBJ2-1; maybe TRBD2 (6 bases). V lost 3 bases and J lost 3, with 9 bases in between. This CDR3 contains 13 residues. In germline, CDR1 is GTSNPN, CDR2 SVGIG (reference sequence). The CDR3 loop is CAWSPGSYNEQFF. In nucleotides, the CDR3 is TGTGCCTGGAGCCCCGGGAGCTACAATGAGCAGTTCTTC.

The chain links TRBV20-1 to TRBJ2-5; D may be TRBD2 (5 bases). CDR3 length: 12 residues. Trimming removed 5 bases at V and 5 bases at J, with 12 bases between. Germline loops: CDR1 DFQATT, CDR2 SNEGSKA (reference sequence). The CDR3 sequence is CSAEVSGETQYF. CDR3 nucleotide sequence: TGCAGTGCTGAAGTGTCGGGGGAGACCCAGTACTTC.

The sample holds many counts of this clonotype. This sequence may be a read error, since a much larger clone differs from it by one base. CDR3 in amino acids: CASSPGGFRTVEQYF. The CDR3 DNA is TGTGCCAGCAGTCCAGGAGGATTTAGGACAGTCGAGCAGTACTTC. V and J are TRBV6-1 and TRBJ2-7; perhaps TRBD1 as D (6 bases). V shed 5 bases and J shed 6 bases, with 20 bases lying between them. The CDR3 is made up of 15 amino acids. The germline V gene has CDR1 MNHNS and CDR2 SASEGT.

This clonotype has a count of ten or more. The genes are TRBV30 and TRBJ2-1; D remains unclear. V was shortened by 2 bases and J by 6 bases, with 5 bases between the two germline ends. Germline-derived CDR1 and CDR2 are GTSNPN and SVGIG (reference sequence). The CDR3 contains 11 residues. The CDR3 spells CAWSRSNEQFF. CDR3 sequence (DNA): TGTGCCTGGAGTAGGTCCAATGAGCAGTTCTTC.

The chain combines TRBV7-3 with TRBJ2-2; 9 bases align to TRBD1. CDR1 is SGHTA and CDR2 is FQGTGA in the germline V gene. V trimming: 4 bases; J trimming: 4 bases; junction bases outside the gene matches: 1. This CDR3 region has 14 residues. The CDR3 reads CASSSDRGTGELFF. The CDR3, as DNA: TGTGCCAGCAGCTCGGACAGGGGCACCGGGGAGCTGTTTTTT.

This clonotype is labeled as medium-sized (0.01 to 0.1%). The chain has TRBV9 and TRBJ2-7, with D unresolved. V lost 3 bases, J lost 7 bases, and 11 bases lay in between. Germline assignment: CDR1 SGDLS and CDR2 YYNGEE. CDR3 length equals 12 residues. This CDR3 is CASSAQSGEQYF. In DNA form, the CDR3 reads TGTGCCAGCAGCGCCCAAAGTGGTGAGCAGTACTTC.

The gene calls are TRBV30 and TRBJ2-1; 9 bases are shared with TRBD2. CDR3 length equals 18 residues. The V segment lost 3 bases and the J segment 4 bases; nucleotides outside the gene matches: 16. CDR1 and CDR2 from the germline V gene are GTSNPN and SVGIG (reference sequence). CDR3 bases: TGTGCCTGGAGCCTGCGCCCAGGGGTAGCGGGAGATTACAATGAGCAGTTCTTC. Its translation is CAWSLRPGVAGDYNEQFF.

This clonotype is medium-sized (0.01 to 0.1%) in the sample. V and J are TRBV20-1 and TRBJ2-3; TRBD2 matches 13 bases. CDR1 DFQATT and CDR2 SNEGSKA come from the germline V gene (reference sequence). Losses at the gene ends were 3 bases for V and 4 bases for J; bases not matched to a gene: 4. The CDR3 covers 15 residues. In DNA form, the CDR3 reads TGCAGTGCTAGGGTTGGACTAGCGGGAGCAGATACGCAGTATTTT. This codes for CSARVGLAGADTQYF.

In regard to this clonotype: Being one base from a much bigger clone, this may be a read error. CDR3 loop: CASSQLVPTSGSYNEQFF. DNA for the CDR3: TGTGCCAGCAGTCAACTGGTCCCGACTAGCGGGAGCTACAATGAGCAGTTCTTC. This rearrangement joins TRBV6-1 to TRBJ2-1; 12 bases line up with TRBD2. The germline CDR1 and CDR2 sequences are MNHNS and SASEGT. With V trimmed by 5 bases and J by 3 bases, 11 bases remained unmatched. This CDR3 is 18 amino acids long.

In this sample, this clonotype is medium-sized. The chain employs TRBV5-1 and TRBJ2-7; 13 bases line up with TRBD2. Trimming took 0 bases from V and 2 from J; bases not matched to a gene: 8. CDR3 size: 18 residues. Germline V gene lookup returns CDR1 SGHRS and CDR2 YFSETQ. This chain's CDR3 is CASSLAPTSGGVAYEQYF. Here the CDR3 DNA reads TGCGCCAGCAGCTTGGCCCCCACTAGCGGGGGGGTGGCCTACGAGCAGTACTTC.

This chain links TRBV20-1 with TRBJ2-1; D perhaps matches TRBD2 (5 bases). The germline CDR1 and CDR2 sequences are DFQATT and SNEGSKA (reference sequence). V dropped 0 bases and J dropped 3 bases, with 21 bases sitting between them. The length of the CDR3 is 18 residues. The CDR3 coding sequence is TGCAGTGCTAGAGATCTCCGGGGAGTGGCGGAGAACTACAATGAGCAGTTCTTC. It translates to CSARDLRGVAENYNEQFF.

This clonotype was detected ten times or more. Given a much more abundant clone one base away, this may be a read error. This chain uses TRBV20-1 with TRBJ2-5; maybe TRBD2 (5 bases). The CDR3 length is 14 residues. CDR1 is DFQATT and CDR2 is SNEGSKA in the germline V gene (reference sequence). The CDR3 sequence is CSASWTSGQATQYF. CDR3 bases: TGCAGTGCTTCATGGACCAGCGGCCAAGCGACCCAGTACTTC.

This clonotype was seen ten or more times. The chain combines TRBV7-8 with TRBJ2-5; TRBD2 matches 7 bases. Germline V CDR1 and CDR2: SGHVS, FQNEAQ. CDR3 length equals 20 residues. J gave up 3 bases and V 0 bases, and 19 bases lay outside the gene matches. As DNA, the CDR3 is TGTGCCAGCAGCTTAGCGGGGTCAGGACTAGGCCTATTTGCCAAAGAGACCCAGTACTTC. This codes for CASSLAGSGLGLFAKETQYF.

V gene TRBV12-3 or TRBV12-4 combines with J gene TRBJ2-5; 10 bases line up with TRBD2. The CDR3 has 18 residues. The V segment lost 6 bases and the J segment 5 bases; nucleotides outside the gene matches: 18. The CDR3 protein is CASSADLGASGSWETQYF. Written as DNA, the CDR3 is TGTGCCAGCAGCGCTGACCTTGGGGCTAGCGGGAGCTGGGAGACCCAGTACTTC.